This TCR beta chain emerged from a study of human T cells and chemical hapten exposure. The time point here: pre-sensitization, week 0. Treatment described: therapeutic diphenylcyclopropenone sensitization with weekly scalp DPC. TCRdb passed the RACE reads through MiXCR, listing each CDR3 protein once. Among tens of thousands of distinct CDR3 sequences, 9.4% were seen once, and the ten largest hold 11% to 15%. There are many counts of this clonotype. Germline V gives CDR1 LGHNA, CDR2 YSLEER. Trimming took off 0 bases at V and 0 bases at J, with 15 bases between the two ends. The CDR3 has 19 amino acids.

V usage is TRBV4-3 and J usage is TRBJ2-6; D unclear. The receptor's source is a woman between 40 and 55 years old with alopecia areata. Some clones in this sample may be carry-over from other donors' samples. Specimen: whole blood, collected in connection with sensitization to the hapten diphenylcyclopropenone (DPC). Here the CDR3 reads CASSQDIERENSGANVLTF. The CDR3 DNA reads as TGCGCCAGCAGCCAAGATATCGAGAGAGAGAACTCTGGGGCCAACGTCCTGACTTTC.